Listed here are 30 T cell receptor beta chains from one sample, sequenced in a study of cytomegalovirus exposure and HLA in healthy donors. The study ran its PCR with 60 Vbeta and 13 Jbeta primers. Clones were sequenced by immunoSEQ multiplex PCR, and TCRdb holds only the in-frame ones, with some missing. The sample contains about 89,000 clones, under 80% of which appear only once. The source material was PBMCs. These receptors were obtained from a male donor in good health and CMV-seronegative.

The chain combines TRBV6-6 with TRBJ2-7; D gene unclear. This CDR3 has 13 residues. V lost 2 bases, J lost 3 bases, and 8 bases lay in between. The germline V gene has CDR1 MNHNY and CDR2 SVGAGI (reference sequence). Here the CDR3 reads CASSYRQNYEQYF. The CDR3 bases are TGTGCCAGCAGTTACAGACAAAACTACGAGCAGTACTTC.

The chain combines TRBV6-1 with TRBJ1-6, with a possible D match to TRBD1 (6 bases). The CDR3 is 17 amino acids. V lost 3 bases to trimming and J lost 1 base, with 13 bases between them. Germline values: CDR1 MNHNS, CDR2 SASEGT. The DNA for the CDR3 is TGTGCCAGCAGTGACCCTCCAGGGGAATCCTATAATTCACCCCTCCACTTT. Residues: CASSDPPGESYNSPLHF.

This clone was seen a single time. The chain links TRBV6-4 to TRBJ2-1, with TRBD2 matching over 10 bases. Germline loops: CDR1 MRHNA, CDR2 SNTAGT. The junction had 14 bases not matched to a gene; V was cut back by 6 bases and J by 0 bases. The CDR3 sequence is 19 residues long. The CDR3, as DNA: TGTGCCAGCAGATTCCCCCGAATAGCGGGAGGTTACTCCTACAATGAGCAGTTCTTC. This translates into CASRFPRIAGGYSYNEQFF.

This clone has a handful of counts. This chain joins TRBV11-2 and TRBJ1-1; maybe TRBD1 (5 bases). The CDR3 consists of 13 residues. Per the germline V gene, CDR1 is SGHAT and CDR2 is FQNNGV. The V gene lost 3 bases and the J gene lost 6 bases, with 11 bases spanning the gap. CDR3 protein: CASSFGRDSEAFF. The CDR3, as DNA: TGTGCCAGCAGCTTCGGCAGGGACTCTGAAGCTTTCTTT.

The chain uses TRBV5-1 and TRBJ2-5; 11 bases match TRBD1. V lost 8 bases and J lost 2; bases outside the gene matches: 8. Germline lookup yields CDR1 SGHRS and CDR2 YFSETQ. This CDR3 is built from 15 residues. CDR3 coding DNA: TGCGCCAGTCGGGACAGGGGGTCCCAACAAGAGACCCAGTACTTC. It encodes CASRDRGSQQETQYF.

This clone occurred a few times. The chain recombines TRBV7-2 with TRBJ2-1; 9 bases are shared with TRBD2. The CDR3 length is 16 residues. The germline CDR1 and CDR2 sequences are SGHTA and FQGNSA. V was clipped by 5 bases and J by 4 bases; unmatched bases: 9. The chain's CDR3 is CASSVVLAGVYNEQFF. The CDR3 DNA reads TGTGCCAGCAGCGTAGTCTTAGCGGGAGTTTACAATGAGCAGTTCTTC.

As regards this clone: Other DNA sequences within the sample encode an identical CDR3. The chain uses TRBV5-1 and TRBJ1-2; D is ambiguous. The V and J ends lost 0 bases and 3 bases respectively, with 6 bases between them. The CDR3 spans 13 residues. Germline V gives CDR1 SGHRS, CDR2 YFSETQ. CDR3 DNA sequence: TGCGCCAGCAGCTTGGACAGAGACTATGGCTACACCTTC. Residues: CASSLDRDYGYTF.

The chain links TRBV7-9 to TRBJ2-4; 8 nucleotides match TRBD1. CDR1 and CDR2 from the germline V gene are SEHNR and FQNEAQ (reference sequence). V was pared by 3 bases and J by 6 bases, with 10 bases of the junction left unmatched. The CDR3 length is 16 residues. CDR3 DNA: TGTGCCAGCAGCTTCTTGGACATACAGGGGGGAAACATTCAGTACTTC. Translated, it gives CASSFLDIQGGNIQYF.

The chain is built from TRBV11-1 and TRBJ2-5; D gene uncertain. Germline CDR1 and CDR2: SGHAT and FQDESV (reference sequence). This CDR3 spans 13 amino acids. The V end was cut by 3 bases, the J end by 4 bases, with 9 bases between. The CDR3 nucleotides are TGTGCCAGCAGCTTCGAGCATATAGAGACCCAGTACTTC. Translation: CASSFEHIETQYF.

This clone came up once. This sequence joins TRBV6-4 and TRBJ1-1; no clear D. CDR3 length: 13 residues. The V end was cut by 4 bases, the J end by 4 bases, with 10 bases between. Germline-derived CDR1 and CDR2 are MRHNA and SNTAGT. CDR3 residues: CASSGRYGTEAFF. The CDR3 nucleotides are TGTGCCAGCAGTGGGAGGTACGGCACTGAAGCTTTCTTT.

This chain uses TRBV6-5 with TRBJ1-1, with 12 bases aligning to TRBD1. The germline gives CDR1 MNHEY, CDR2 SVGAGI. Trimming at V came to 4 bases and at J to 8 bases, leaving 8 bases not matched to a gene. This CDR3 is 15 amino acids long. CDR3 in amino acids: CASSLPGQGAGEAFF. Written as DNA, the CDR3 is TGTGCCAGCAGTTTACCGGGACAGGGGGCGGGGGAAGCTTTCTTT.

J is TRBJ2-2 and V is TRBV28, with D perhaps TRBD2 (8 bases). V was shortened by 6 bases and J by 6 bases, with 20 bases between the two germline ends. The length of the CDR3 is 16 residues. Per germline, CDR1 MDHEN and CDR2 SYDVKM. CDR3 loop: CASRDRAGGVAGELFF. CDR3 nucleotide sequence: TGTGCCAGCAGAGACAGGGCGGGAGGTGTGGCCGGGGAGCTGTTTTTT.

This clone was counted between two and nine times. CDR3 nucleotides: TGTGCCAGCAGCCGGGACAGGGTCGTAGCTTTCTTT. Protein sequence: CASSRDRVVAFF. The chain joins TRBV28 to TRBJ1-1, with 9 positions matching TRBD1. Germline CDR1 reads MDHEN; CDR2 reads SYDVKM. This CDR3 has 12 amino acids. V shed 6 bases and J 10 bases; nucleotides not matched to a gene: 6.

The chain has TRBV27 and TRBJ1-3; 7 bases are shared with TRBD1. The CDR3 contains 15 residues. V was pared by 7 bases and J by 0 bases, with 6 bases of the junction left unmatched. CDR1 and CDR2 from the germline V gene are MNHEY and SMNVEV (reference sequence). The CDR3 sequence is CASKLTGLSGNTIYF. The CDR3 nucleotides read TGTGCCAGCAAGTTGACAGGGCTCTCTGGAAACACCATATATTTT.

This clone turned up a few times. The chain joins TRBV29-1 to TRBJ1-1, with TRBD1 as a possible D gene (5 bases). Germline loops: CDR1 SQVTM, CDR2 ANQGSEA. The length of the CDR3 is 16 residues. V lost 4 bases, J lost 1 base, and 19 bases lay in between. The CDR3 nucleotides are TGCAGCGTTGTCCCCTATGGGAGGGGCGAGAACACTGAAGCTTTCTTT. Protein: CSVVPYGRGENTEAFF.

The chain recombines TRBV30 with TRBJ2-6, with D uncertain. The CDR3 loop spans 14 amino acids. Germline-derived CDR1 and CDR2 are GTSNPN and SVGIG (reference sequence). The ends were cut back, 3 bases at V and 4 bases at J, with 10 bases in the middle. DNA for the CDR3: TGTGCCTGGAGCACCGTCCGGGGGGCCAACGTCCTGACTTTC. It encodes CAWSTVRGANVLTF.

V and J are TRBV29-1 and TRBJ2-2; D perhaps matches TRBD2 (6 bases). The CDR3 has 15 residues. The V end lost 3 bases, the J end lost 4 bases, and 15 bases lay between the germline ends. Looked up from germline, CDR1 is SQVTM and CDR2 is ANQGSEA. The CDR3 protein is CSVDGGQEFTGELFF. The CDR3 region has the DNA TGCAGCGTTGATGGAGGGCAGGAGTTCACCGGGGAGCTGTTTTTT.

This clone was counted only a few times. This chain uses TRBV5-4 with TRBJ1-2, with 8 bases identical to TRBD1. The V segment lost 3 bases and the J segment 6 bases; nucleotides outside the gene matches: 4. This CDR3 has 13 amino acids. Germline V gene data show CDR1 as SGHNT and CDR2 as YYREEE (reference sequence). CDR3 sequence: CASSSRQGNGYTF. The DNA of the CDR3 is TGTGCCAGCAGCTCGCGACAGGGGAATGGCTACACCTTC.

There are a few counts of this clone. V and J are TRBV4-3 and TRBJ2-1; D is perhaps TRBD2 (5 bases). The ends were cut back, 0 bases at V and 0 bases at J, with 9 bases in the middle. Germline assignment: CDR1 LGHNA and CDR2 YSLEER. The CDR3 totals 16 residues. In DNA form, the CDR3 reads TGCGCCAGCAGCCAAGAACTAACTAGCTCCTACAATGAGCAGTTCTTC. Translating it yields CASSQELTSSYNEQFF.

This chain connects TRBV14 to TRBJ1-1; D remains unclear. V lost 1 base, J lost 2 bases, and 5 bases lay in between. CDR1 and CDR2 (germline): SGHDN, FVKESK. CDR3 size: 13 residues. The chain's CDR3 is CASSQVVNTEAFF. In nucleotides, the CDR3 is TGTGCCAGCAGCCAAGTAGTTAACACTGAAGCTTTCTTT.

V is TRBV28 and J is TRBJ1-5, with 7 bases lining up with TRBD1. Germline lookup yields CDR1 MDHEN and CDR2 SYDVKM. Trimming removed 5 bases from V and 3 bases from J; junction bases left unmatched: 4. The CDR3 covers 14 residues. This CDR3 is CASSEDRHNQPQHF. The CDR3, as DNA: TGTGCCAGCAGTGAGGACAGGCACAATCAGCCCCAGCATTTT. The full variable domain, completed using reference TRBV28 and TRBJ1-5, is DVKVTQSSRYLVKRTGEKVFLECVQDMDHENMFWYRQDPGLGLRLIYFSYDVKMKEKGDIPEGYSVSREKKERFSLILESASTNQTSMYLCASSEDRHNQPQHFGDGTRLSIL.

V usage is TRBV28 and J usage is TRBJ2-7; TRBD2 matches at 7 bases. CDR3 length equals 15 residues. Germline CDR1 MDHEN, CDR2 SYDVKM. After removal of 6 bases from V and 5 bases from J, the junction contained 13 bases not matched to a gene. Here the CDR3 reads CASRSKTGRADEQYF. CDR3 DNA sequence: TGTGCCAGCAGATCAAAAACGGGGAGGGCTGACGAGCAGTACTTC.

The V gene is TRBV5-1, the J gene TRBJ2-5; 14 nucleotides match TRBD2. The V gene end was trimmed by 3 bases and the J gene end by 5 bases; junction bases not matched to a gene: 9. The CDR3 extends over 17 amino acids. Germline CDR1 and CDR2: SGHRS and YFSETQ. CDR3 region: CASSSGLAGVRGETQYF. The CDR3 DNA is TGCGCCAGCAGCTCGGGACTAGCGGGAGTCAGGGGGGAGACCCAGTACTTC.

This chain joins TRBV30 and TRBJ2-7; 12 bases fit TRBD2. The CDR3 covers 14 residues. J lost 4 bases, V lost 3 bases, and 4 bases had no gene match. Germline V gives CDR1 GTSNPN, CDR2 SVGIG (reference sequence). The CDR3 DNA is TGTGCCTGGAGCGGACTAGCGGGAAGTTACGAGCAGTACTTC. It codes for CAWSGLAGSYEQYF.

This chain joins TRBV29-1 and TRBJ2-3, with D unclear. Germline V CDR1 and CDR2: SQVTM, ANQGSEA. The V end was cut by 8 bases, the J end by 2 bases, with 5 bases between. This CDR3 has 10 residues. CDR3 DNA sequence: TGCAGCCTCCTCACAGATACGCAGTATTTT. Its translation: CSLLTDTQYF.

The gene calls are TRBV28 and TRBJ2-7; D may be TRBD1 (6 bases). Germline CDR1 is MDHEN and CDR2 is SYDVKM. This CDR3 is 12 amino acids long. The CDR3: CITRDTYYEQYF. CDR3 bases: TGTATTACCCGGGACACGTACTACGAGCAGTACTTC.

The V gene is TRBV20-1, the J gene TRBJ2-7, with D perhaps TRBD1 (6 bases). The germline V and J ends were trimmed by 6 bases and 5 bases, with 11 bases remaining between them. This CDR3 has 11 amino acids. Germline CDR1 DFQATT, CDR2 SNEGSKA (reference sequence). The CDR3 nucleotides are TGCAGTGCGGCGGACAGCCACGAGCAGTACTTC. Translated, it gives CSAADSHEQYF.

This clone is a singleton in its sample. This chain connects TRBV29-1 to TRBJ1-4; TRBD1 aligns across 7 bases. CDR1 and CDR2 from the germline V gene are SQVTM and ANQGSEA. V was clipped by 7 bases and J by 0 bases; unmatched bases: 11. This CDR3 has 16 residues. This chain's CDR3 is CSAKARQGATNEKLFF. CDR3 nucleotide sequence: TGCAGCGCCAAAGCTCGACAGGGTGCAACTAATGAAAAACTGTTTTTT.

The V gene is TRBV6-5, the J gene TRBJ2-7; TRBD2 agrees at 7 bases. This CDR3 contains 13 residues. Germline assignment: CDR1 MNHEY and CDR2 SVGAGI. Trimming took 6 bases from V and 5 from J; bases not matched to a gene: 7. The CDR3 here is CASRIQRDHEQYF. The CDR3 nucleotides read TGTGCCAGCAGGATACAGCGGGACCACGAGCAGTACTTC.

V is TRBV5-1 and J is TRBJ2-1; 8 nucleotides match TRBD2. The CDR3 extends over 15 amino acids. V shed 2 bases and J 5 bases; nucleotides not matched to a gene: 6. The germline gives CDR1 SGHRS, CDR2 YFSETQ. The CDR3 DNA sequence: TGCGCCAGCAGCTTTTTTCGGGGGGGCCACAATGAGCAGTTCTTC. Translating it yields CASSFFRGGHNEQFF.